This T cell receptor (beta chain) was captured by sequencing in a study of memory CD8 T cells in hepatitis C reinfection. Looking at the study overall: Pre-reinfection sampling occurred 55 to 20 weeks ahead of detected reinfection.

Time point reported: pre-reinfection, 55 to 20 weeks before reinfection detection. No in vitro expansion preceded TCR sequencing of the sorted cells. Donors came from people who inject drugs enrolled in HEPCO, Canada. Control naive CD8 T cells came from a couple of donors at all three reinfection time points. TCRdb keeps only in-frame clones here, not all; method: immunoSEQ multiplex PCR. The table records just over 50,000 clones, under 90% of them present only once. Trimming cost V 5 bases and J 3 bases, with 20 bases left between them. CDR1 SGHAT and CDR2 FQNNGV come from the germline V gene. The CDR3 sequence is 16 residues long.

The chain recombines TRBV11-2 with TRBJ2-7; possibly TRBD1 for D (5 bases). The sequenced sample was naive CD8+ T cells sorted from blood. The receptor was derived from a man in his late teens or twenties with hepatitis C virus infection. For the CDR3, the DNA is TGTGCCAGCAGCCCCGAAGCAGGGCAGGGCCTCTACGAGCAGTACTTC. It specifies CASSPEAGQGLYEQYF. Complete variable domain (other parts from reference TRBV11-2 and TRBJ2-7): EAGVAQSPRYKIIEKRQSVAFWCNPISGHATLYWYQQILGQGPKLLIQFQNNGVVDDSQLPKDRFSAERLKGVDSTLKIQPAKLEDSAVYLCASSPEAGQGLYEQYFGPGTRLTVT.